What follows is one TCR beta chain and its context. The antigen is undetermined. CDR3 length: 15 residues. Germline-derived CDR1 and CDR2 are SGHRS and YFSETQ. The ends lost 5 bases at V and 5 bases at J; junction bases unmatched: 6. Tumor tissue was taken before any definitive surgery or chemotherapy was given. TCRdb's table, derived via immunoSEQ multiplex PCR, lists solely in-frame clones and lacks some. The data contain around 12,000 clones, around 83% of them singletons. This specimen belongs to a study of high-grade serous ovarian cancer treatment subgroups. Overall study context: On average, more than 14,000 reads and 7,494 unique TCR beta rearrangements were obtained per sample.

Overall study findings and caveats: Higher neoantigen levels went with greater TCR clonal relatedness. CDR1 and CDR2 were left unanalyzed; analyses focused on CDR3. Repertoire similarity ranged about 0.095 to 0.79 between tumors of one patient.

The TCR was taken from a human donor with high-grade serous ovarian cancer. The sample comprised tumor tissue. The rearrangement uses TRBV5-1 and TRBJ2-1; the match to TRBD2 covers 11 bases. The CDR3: CASSVAGGSNNEQFF. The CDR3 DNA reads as TGCGCCAGCAGTGTAGCGGGAGGGTCTAACAATGAGCAGTTCTTC. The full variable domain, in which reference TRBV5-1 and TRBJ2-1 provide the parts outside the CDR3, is KAGVTQTPRYLIKTRGQQVTLSCSPISGHRSVSWYQQTPGQGLQFLFEYFSETQRNKGNFPGRFSGRQFSNSRSEMNVSTLELGDSALYLCASSVAGGSNNEQFFGPGTRLTVL.